This TCR beta chain was identified during a study of memory CD4+ T cells and cytomegalovirus serostatus. This clone has a handful of counts. A read error may account for a junction end that differs from germline. CDR1 is MDHEN and CDR2 is SYDVKM in the germline V gene. This CDR3 is built from 13 residues. Single viable CD3+CD4+CD8-CD45RO+ cells were sorted as the memory CD4+ T cells. TCRdb's copy holds only in-frame clones and misses some; the assay was immunoSEQ multiplex PCR. The data hold 50,000 or so clones, with more than 60% observed a single time. The sequenced sample was memory CD4+ T cells from blood. The gene calls are TRBV28 and TRBJ1-1, with D hard to call. The receptor comes from an adult in good health and CMV-seronegative. The CDR3 DNA is TGTGCCAGCACTTTAAGTATGGGCGGTGAAGCTTTCTTT. This gives the protein CASTLSMGGEAFF. Based on the CDR3 plus reference TRBV28 and TRBJ1-1, the full variable domain is DVKVTQSSRYLVKRTGEKVFLECVQDMDHENMFWYRQDPGLGLRLIYFSYDVKMKEKGDIPEGYSVSREKKERFSLILESASTNQTSMYLCASTLSMGGEAFFGQGTRLTVV.